Listed below are T cell receptor beta chains from one sample, sequenced in a study of CD8+ T cells in alopecia areata. Data came from immunoSEQ multiplex PCR; TCRdb stores just in-frame clones and leaves some out. The repertoire includes some 95,000 clones, 35% to 50% of them detected once, and almost 0.8% sits in the top ten. The sample was CD4+ T cells sorted from blood. The origin of the receptors is a human donor with alopecia areata. Both conserved end residues are part of each CDR3.

v_gene	j_gene	CDR3aa
TRBV29-1	TRBJ2-7	CSAQARDYEQYF
TRBV29-1	TRBJ2-3	CSVGFRQAQDTQYF
TRBV13	TRBJ2-1	CASTPSGGAGNEQFF
TRBV4-2	TRBJ2-1	CASSQGWSQPHNEQFF
TRBV30	TRBJ2-6	CAWGRIEGANVLTF
TRBV30	TRBJ1-1	CAWRAPRAGAEAFF
TRBV2	TRBJ2-1	CATTGGRMVNEQFF
TRBV4-1	TRBJ2-7	CASSHPKGLQGTSYEQYF
TRBV2	TRBJ1-5	CASNQQGNQPQHF
TRBV7-9	TRBJ2-2	CASSSDREDRELFF
TRBV19	TRBJ2-5	CASSMHSLETQYF
TRBV30	TRBJ2-5	CAWSFALGRETQYF
TRBV6-5	TRBJ2-5	CASSPGLAIRGTQYF
TRBV29-1	TRBJ1-1	CSVGLGQVPNSEAFF
TRBV29-1	TRBJ2-3	CSVGGTGGDTQYF
TRBV29-1	TRBJ2-1	CSVESPRYHGEQFF
TRBV29-1	TRBJ1-1	CSVDRSRAEAFF